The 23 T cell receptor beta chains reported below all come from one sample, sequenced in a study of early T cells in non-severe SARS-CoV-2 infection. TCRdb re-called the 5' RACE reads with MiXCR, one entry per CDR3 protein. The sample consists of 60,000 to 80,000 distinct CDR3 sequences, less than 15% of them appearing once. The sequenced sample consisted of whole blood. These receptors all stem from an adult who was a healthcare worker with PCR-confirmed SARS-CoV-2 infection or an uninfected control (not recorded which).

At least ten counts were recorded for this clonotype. The CDR3 region is CASSDSEGEQYF. The CDR3, as DNA: TGTGCCAGCAGCGACAGCGAAGGCGAGCAGTACTTC. The J gene is TRBJ2-7, the V gene TRBV6-6; D is perhaps TRBD1 (5 bases). There are 12 residues in the CDR3. Germline V gene data show CDR1 as MNHNY and CDR2 as SVGAGI (reference sequence). Between the trimmed V and J ends, which lost 6 bases and 6 bases, there was a span of 12 bases.

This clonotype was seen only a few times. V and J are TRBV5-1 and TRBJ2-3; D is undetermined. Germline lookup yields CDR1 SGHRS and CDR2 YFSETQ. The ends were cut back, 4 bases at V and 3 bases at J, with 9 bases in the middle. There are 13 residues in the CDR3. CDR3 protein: CASSPWATDTQYF. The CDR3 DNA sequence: TGCGCCAGCAGCCCCTGGGCGACAGATACGCAGTATTTT.

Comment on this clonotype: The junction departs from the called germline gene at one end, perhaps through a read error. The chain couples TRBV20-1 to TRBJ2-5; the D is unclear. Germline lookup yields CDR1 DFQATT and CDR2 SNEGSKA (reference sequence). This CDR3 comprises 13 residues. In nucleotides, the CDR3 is TGCAGTGCTAGCCAGGAGAACCAAGAGACCCAGTATTTC. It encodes CSASQENQETQYF.

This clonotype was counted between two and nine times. In DNA, the CDR3 is TGTGCCAGCAGCCCCCCGTCCGGCCTGGAGACCCAGTACTTC. It specifies CASSPPSGLETQYF. V and J are TRBV11-2 and TRBJ2-5; unclear D gene. The CDR3 covers 14 residues. Trimming took off 5 bases at V and 5 bases at J, with 15 bases between the two ends. Germline V gene lookup returns CDR1 SGHAT and CDR2 FQNNGV.

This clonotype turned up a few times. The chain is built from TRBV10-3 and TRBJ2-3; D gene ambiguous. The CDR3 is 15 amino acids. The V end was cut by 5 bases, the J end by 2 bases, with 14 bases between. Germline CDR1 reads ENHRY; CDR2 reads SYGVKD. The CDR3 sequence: CAISNRDRITDTQYF. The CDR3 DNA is TGTGCCATCAGTAATAGAGATCGGATCACAGATACGCAGTATTTT.

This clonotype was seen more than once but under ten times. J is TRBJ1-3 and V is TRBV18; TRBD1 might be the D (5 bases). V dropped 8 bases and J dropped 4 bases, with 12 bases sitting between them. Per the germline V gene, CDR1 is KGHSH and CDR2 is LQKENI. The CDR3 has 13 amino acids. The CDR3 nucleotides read TGTGCCAGCCTGGGGGTCTCCGGAAACACCATATATTTT. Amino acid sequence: CASLGVSGNTIYF.

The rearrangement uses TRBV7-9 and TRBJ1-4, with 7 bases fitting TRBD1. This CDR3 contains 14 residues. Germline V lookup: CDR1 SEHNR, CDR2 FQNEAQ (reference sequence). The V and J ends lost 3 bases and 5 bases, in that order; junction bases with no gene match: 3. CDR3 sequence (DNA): TGTGCCAGCAGCTTGAGGGGGCGGAATGAAAAACTGTTTTTT. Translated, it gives CASSLRGRNEKLFF.

CDR3 in DNA: TGCAGTGCTGCACAGGGGGCGCAAACCGGGGAGCTGTTTTTT. It translates to CSAAQGAQTGELFF. The J gene is TRBJ2-2, the V gene TRBV20-1, with TRBD1 matching over 9 bases. Germline V gives CDR1 DFQATT, CDR2 SNEGSKA (reference sequence). This CDR3 region has 14 residues. V lost 5 bases, J lost 5 bases, and 6 bases stayed unmatched.

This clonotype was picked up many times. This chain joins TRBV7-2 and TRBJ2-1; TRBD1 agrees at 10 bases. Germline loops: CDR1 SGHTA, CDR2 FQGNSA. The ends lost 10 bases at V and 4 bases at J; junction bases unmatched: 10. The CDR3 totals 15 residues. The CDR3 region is CATLPTGGGYNEQFF. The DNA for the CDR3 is TGTGCCACCCTCCCGACAGGGGGCGGATACAATGAGCAGTTCTTC.

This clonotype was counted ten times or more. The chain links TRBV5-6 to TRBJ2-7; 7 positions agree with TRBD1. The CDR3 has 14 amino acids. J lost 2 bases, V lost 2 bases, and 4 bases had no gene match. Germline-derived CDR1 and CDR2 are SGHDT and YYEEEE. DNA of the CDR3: TGTGCCAGCAGCTTAGGGACAGCAACCTACGAGCAGTACTTC. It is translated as CASSLGTATYEQYF.

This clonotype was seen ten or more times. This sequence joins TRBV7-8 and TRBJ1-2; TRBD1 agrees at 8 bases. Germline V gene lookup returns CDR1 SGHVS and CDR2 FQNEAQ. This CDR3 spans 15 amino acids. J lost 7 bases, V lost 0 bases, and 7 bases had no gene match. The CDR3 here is CASSLARGQLGGYTF. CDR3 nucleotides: TGTGCCAGCAGCTTAGCCAGGGGGCAACTGGGTGGCTACACCTTC.

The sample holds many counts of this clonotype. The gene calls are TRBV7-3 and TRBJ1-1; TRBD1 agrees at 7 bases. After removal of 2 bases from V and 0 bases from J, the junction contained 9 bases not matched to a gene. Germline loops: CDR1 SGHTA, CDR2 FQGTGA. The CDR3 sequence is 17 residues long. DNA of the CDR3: TGTGCCAGCAGCTTATATGCAGGGGGGTCCATGAACACTGAAGCTTTCTTT. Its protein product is CASSLYAGGSMNTEAFF.

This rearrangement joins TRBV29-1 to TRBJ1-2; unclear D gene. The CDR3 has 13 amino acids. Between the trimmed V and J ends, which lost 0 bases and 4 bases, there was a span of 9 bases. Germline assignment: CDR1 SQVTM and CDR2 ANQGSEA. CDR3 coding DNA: TGCAGCGTTGAAGATGCTGCAATCTATGGCTACACCTTC. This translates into CSVEDAAIYGYTF.

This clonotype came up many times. CDR3 nucleotides: TGTGCCAGCAGCTTAGCGCTATCGGGACAGAATGAGCAGTTCTTC. Residues: CASSLALSGQNEQFF. The chain couples TRBV7-2 to TRBJ2-1; 7 bases align to TRBD1. CDR3 length: 15 amino acids. Germline CDR1 SGHTA, CDR2 FQGNSA. J lost 7 bases, V lost 0 bases, and 6 bases had no gene match.

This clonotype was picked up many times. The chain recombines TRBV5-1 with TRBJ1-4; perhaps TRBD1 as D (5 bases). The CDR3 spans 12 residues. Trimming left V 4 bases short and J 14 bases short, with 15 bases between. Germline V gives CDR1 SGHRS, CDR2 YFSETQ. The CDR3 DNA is TGCGCCAGCAGCGACGGGACCCAGGGTCTGTTTTTT. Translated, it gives CASSDGTQGLFF.

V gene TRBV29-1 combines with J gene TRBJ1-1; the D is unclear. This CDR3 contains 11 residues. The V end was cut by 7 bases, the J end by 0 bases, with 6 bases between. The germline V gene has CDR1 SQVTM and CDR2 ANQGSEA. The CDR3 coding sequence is TGCAGCGCTTGGATGAACACTGAAGCTTTCTTT. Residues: CSAWMNTEAFF.

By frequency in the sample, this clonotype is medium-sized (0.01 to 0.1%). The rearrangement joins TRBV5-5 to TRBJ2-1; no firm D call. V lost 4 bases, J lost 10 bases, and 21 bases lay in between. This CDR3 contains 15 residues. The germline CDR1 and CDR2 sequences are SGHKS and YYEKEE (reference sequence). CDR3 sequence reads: CASSLPRPLNWEQFF. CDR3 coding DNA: TGTGCCAGCAGCCTTCCACGCCCCCTCAATTGGGAGCAGTTCTTC.

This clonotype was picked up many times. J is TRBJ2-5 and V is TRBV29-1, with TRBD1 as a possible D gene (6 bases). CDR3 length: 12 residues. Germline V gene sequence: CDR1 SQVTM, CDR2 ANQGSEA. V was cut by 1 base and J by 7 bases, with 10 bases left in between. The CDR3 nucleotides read TGCAGCGTTGAAGCCCTAGGGGGGACCCAGTACTTC. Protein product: CSVEALGGTQYF. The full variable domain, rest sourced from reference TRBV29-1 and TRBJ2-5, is SAVISQKPSRDICQRGTSLTIQCQVDSQVTMMFWYRQQPGQSLTLIATANQGSEATYESGFVIDKFPISRPNLTFSTLTVSNMSPEDSSIYLCSVEALGGTQYFGPGTRLLVL.

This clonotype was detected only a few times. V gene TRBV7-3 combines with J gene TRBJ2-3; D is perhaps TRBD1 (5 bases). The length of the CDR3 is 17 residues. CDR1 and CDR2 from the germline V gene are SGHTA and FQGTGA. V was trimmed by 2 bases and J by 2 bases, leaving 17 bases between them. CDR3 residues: CASSLDPRAWTTDTQYF. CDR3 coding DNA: TGTGCCAGCAGCTTAGATCCCAGGGCCTGGACCACAGATACGCAGTATTTT.

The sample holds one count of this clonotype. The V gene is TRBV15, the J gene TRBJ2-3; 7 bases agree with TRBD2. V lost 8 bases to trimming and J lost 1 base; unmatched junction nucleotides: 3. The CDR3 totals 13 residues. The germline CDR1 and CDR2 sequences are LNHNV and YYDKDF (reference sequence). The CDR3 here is CATQRGRTDTQYF. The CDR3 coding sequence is TGTGCCACCCAGCGGGGTCGCACAGATACGCAGTATTTT.

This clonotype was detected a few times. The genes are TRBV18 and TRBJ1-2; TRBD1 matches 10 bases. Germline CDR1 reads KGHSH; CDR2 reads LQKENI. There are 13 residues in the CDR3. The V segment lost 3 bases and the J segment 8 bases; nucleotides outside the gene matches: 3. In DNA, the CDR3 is TGTGCCAGCTCACCCGGGACAGGGGAAGGCTACACCTTC. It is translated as CASSPGTGEGYTF.

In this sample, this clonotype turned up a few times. The CDR3 region is CASSQEKPGLAGVGDEQFF. In nucleotides, the CDR3 is TGCGCCAGCAGCCAAGAGAAGCCGGGACTAGCGGGGGTTGGGGATGAGCAGTTCTTC. This chain joins TRBV4-1 and TRBJ2-1; 14 bases are a match to TRBD2. Germline V CDR1 and CDR2: MGHRA, YSYEKL. The junction had 12 bases not matched to a gene; V was cut back by 0 bases and J by 8 bases. The CDR3 has 19 amino acids.

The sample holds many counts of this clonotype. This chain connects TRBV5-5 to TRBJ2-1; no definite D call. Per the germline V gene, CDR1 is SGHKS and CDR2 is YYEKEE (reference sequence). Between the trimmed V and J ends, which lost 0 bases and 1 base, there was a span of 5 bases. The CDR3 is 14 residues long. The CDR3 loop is CASSLVTSYNEQFF. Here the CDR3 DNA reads TGTGCCAGCAGCTTGGTTACTTCCTACAATGAGCAGTTCTTC.